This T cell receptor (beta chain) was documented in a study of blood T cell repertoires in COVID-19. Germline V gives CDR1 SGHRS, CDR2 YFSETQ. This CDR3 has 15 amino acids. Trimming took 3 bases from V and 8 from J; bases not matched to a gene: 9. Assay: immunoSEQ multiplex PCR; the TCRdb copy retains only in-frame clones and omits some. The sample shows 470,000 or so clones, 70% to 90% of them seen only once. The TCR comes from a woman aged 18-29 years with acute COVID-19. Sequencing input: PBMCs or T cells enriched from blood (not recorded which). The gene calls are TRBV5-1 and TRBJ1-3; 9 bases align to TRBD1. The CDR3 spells CASSWVGQGADTIYF. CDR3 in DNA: TGCGCCAGCAGCTGGGTGGGACAGGGTGCCGACACCATATATTTT.